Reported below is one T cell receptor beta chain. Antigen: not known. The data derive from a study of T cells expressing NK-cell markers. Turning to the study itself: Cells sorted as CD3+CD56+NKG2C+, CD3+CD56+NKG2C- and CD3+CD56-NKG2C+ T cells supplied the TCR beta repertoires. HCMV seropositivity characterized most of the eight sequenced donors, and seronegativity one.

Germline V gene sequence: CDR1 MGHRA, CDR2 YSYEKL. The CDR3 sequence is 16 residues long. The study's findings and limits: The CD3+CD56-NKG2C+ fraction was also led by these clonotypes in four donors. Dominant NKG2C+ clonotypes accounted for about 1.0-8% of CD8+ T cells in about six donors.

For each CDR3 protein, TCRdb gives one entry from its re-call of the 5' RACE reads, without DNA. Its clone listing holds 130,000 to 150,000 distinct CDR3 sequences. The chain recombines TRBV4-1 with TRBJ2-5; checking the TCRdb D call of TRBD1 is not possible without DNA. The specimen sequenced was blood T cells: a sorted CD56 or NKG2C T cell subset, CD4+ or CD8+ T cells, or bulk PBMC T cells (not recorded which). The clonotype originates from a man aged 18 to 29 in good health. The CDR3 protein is CASSPKLGATQETQYF.